This is a list of T cell receptor beta chains from one sample in a study of blood T cells in healthy people across ages. TCRdb itself ran the 5' RACE reads through MiXCR, one entry per CDR3 protein. The data contain some 1.5 million distinct CDR3 sequences, 25% to 30% of them singletons. Sequenced: blood. Every receptor here comes from a woman aged 25 to 39 in good health. CDR3s include the opening cysteine and the closing phenylalanine or tryptophan. D genes are given only for firm matches. The size field is filled for only some rows; it gives once, few, many or a size class.

>TRBV6-1|TRBJ2-1|TRBD2|NA
TGTGCCAGCAGGGGATCTAGCGGGACGGTAGAGCAGTTCTTC
CASRGSSGTVEQFF
>TRBV5-1|TRBJ1-2|NA|few
TGCGCCAGCAGCTTGGGGGACGGAGAGGGCTACACCTTC
CASSLGDGEGYTF
>TRBV28|TRBJ2-7|NA|few
TGTGCCAGCAGTTTAAAGTCGCTTTCCTACGAGCAGTACTTC
CASSLKSLSYEQYF
>TRBV20-1|TRBJ2-1|NA|NA
TGCAGTGCTCCAGACACTCGTGGCGATGAGCAGTTCTTC
CSAPDTRGDEQFF
>TRBV6-2/TRBV6-3|TRBJ2-5|TRBD2|NA
TGTGCCAGCAGTTTGACTAGCGTCAGGGAGACCCAGTACTTC
CASSLTSVRETQYF
>TRBV20-1|TRBJ2-3|TRBD2|NA
TGCAGTGCTACTAGCGGGAGGTCGTCAGATACGCAGTATTTT
CSATSGRSSDTQYF
>TRBV3-1|TRBJ2-1|NA|few
TGTGCCAGCAGCCTCTTCGGGGCGAATAATGAGCAGTTCTTC
CASSLFGANNEQFF
>TRBV25-1|TRBJ2-1|NA|once
TGTGCCAGCAGTGATCGGACTGGCGGGGTAAATGAGCAGTTCTTC
CASSDRTGGVNEQFF
>TRBV20-1|TRBJ2-1|TRBD2|many
TGCAGTGCTAGCCCACTAGCGTCCTCCTACAATGAGCAGTTCTTC
CSASPLASSYNEQFF
>TRBV20-1|TRBJ2-3|TRBD1|few
TGCAGTGCTAGCCCCAGGGGGAAGGATACGCAGTATTTT
CSASPRGKDTQYF
>TRBV10-3|TRBJ2-3|NA|few
TGTGCCATCGGGGACGGCCCAGATACGCAGTATTTT
CAIGDGPDTQYF
>TRBV20-1|TRBJ2-4|TRBD2|NA
TGCAGTGCCATAGATAGCGGGAGGTCATCGGATGAGCAGTACTTC
CSAIDSGRSSDEQYF
>TRBV10-3|TRBJ2-7|NA|many
TGTGCCATCAGTGTTTTAATAGACGAGCAGTACTTC
CAISVLIDEQYF
>TRBV11-2|TRBJ2-3|TRBD2|NA
TGTGCCAGCAGCTTAGACCAACTAGCGGGGAGGACAGATGCGCAGTATTTT
CASSLDQLAGRTDAQYF
>TRBV12-3/TRBV12-4|TRBJ2-3|TRBD2|NA
TGTGCCAGCAGTTTAATGCTAGCGGGGGGGCTAGTCACAGATACGCAGTATTTT
CASSLMLAGGLVTDTQYF
>TRBV20-1|TRBJ2-7|TRBD2|few
TGCAGTGCTAGACCGCGGGGGGCGAGGTACGAGCAGTACTTC
CSARPRGARYEQYF
>TRBV6-2/TRBV6-3|TRBJ1-1|NA|NA
TGTGCCAGCACCGGGTTGAGTAGGCCCCAGGGAGCTTTCTTT
CASTGLSRPQGAFF
>TRBV12-3/TRBV12-4|TRBJ1-2|NA|few
TGTGCCAGCAGTTTAATCTCGGGAGATGGCTACACCTTC
CASSLISGDGYTF
>TRBV12-3/TRBV12-4|TRBJ2-3|NA|few
TGTGCCAGCAGTTTAGGGGGGACGGGGGAGCAGACAGATACGCAGTATTTT
CASSLGGTGEQTDTQYF
>TRBV3-1|TRBJ2-7|TRBD2|NA
TGTGCCAGCAGCCCCTATAATGCGGGGGACTACGAGCAGTACTTC
CASSPYNAGDYEQYF